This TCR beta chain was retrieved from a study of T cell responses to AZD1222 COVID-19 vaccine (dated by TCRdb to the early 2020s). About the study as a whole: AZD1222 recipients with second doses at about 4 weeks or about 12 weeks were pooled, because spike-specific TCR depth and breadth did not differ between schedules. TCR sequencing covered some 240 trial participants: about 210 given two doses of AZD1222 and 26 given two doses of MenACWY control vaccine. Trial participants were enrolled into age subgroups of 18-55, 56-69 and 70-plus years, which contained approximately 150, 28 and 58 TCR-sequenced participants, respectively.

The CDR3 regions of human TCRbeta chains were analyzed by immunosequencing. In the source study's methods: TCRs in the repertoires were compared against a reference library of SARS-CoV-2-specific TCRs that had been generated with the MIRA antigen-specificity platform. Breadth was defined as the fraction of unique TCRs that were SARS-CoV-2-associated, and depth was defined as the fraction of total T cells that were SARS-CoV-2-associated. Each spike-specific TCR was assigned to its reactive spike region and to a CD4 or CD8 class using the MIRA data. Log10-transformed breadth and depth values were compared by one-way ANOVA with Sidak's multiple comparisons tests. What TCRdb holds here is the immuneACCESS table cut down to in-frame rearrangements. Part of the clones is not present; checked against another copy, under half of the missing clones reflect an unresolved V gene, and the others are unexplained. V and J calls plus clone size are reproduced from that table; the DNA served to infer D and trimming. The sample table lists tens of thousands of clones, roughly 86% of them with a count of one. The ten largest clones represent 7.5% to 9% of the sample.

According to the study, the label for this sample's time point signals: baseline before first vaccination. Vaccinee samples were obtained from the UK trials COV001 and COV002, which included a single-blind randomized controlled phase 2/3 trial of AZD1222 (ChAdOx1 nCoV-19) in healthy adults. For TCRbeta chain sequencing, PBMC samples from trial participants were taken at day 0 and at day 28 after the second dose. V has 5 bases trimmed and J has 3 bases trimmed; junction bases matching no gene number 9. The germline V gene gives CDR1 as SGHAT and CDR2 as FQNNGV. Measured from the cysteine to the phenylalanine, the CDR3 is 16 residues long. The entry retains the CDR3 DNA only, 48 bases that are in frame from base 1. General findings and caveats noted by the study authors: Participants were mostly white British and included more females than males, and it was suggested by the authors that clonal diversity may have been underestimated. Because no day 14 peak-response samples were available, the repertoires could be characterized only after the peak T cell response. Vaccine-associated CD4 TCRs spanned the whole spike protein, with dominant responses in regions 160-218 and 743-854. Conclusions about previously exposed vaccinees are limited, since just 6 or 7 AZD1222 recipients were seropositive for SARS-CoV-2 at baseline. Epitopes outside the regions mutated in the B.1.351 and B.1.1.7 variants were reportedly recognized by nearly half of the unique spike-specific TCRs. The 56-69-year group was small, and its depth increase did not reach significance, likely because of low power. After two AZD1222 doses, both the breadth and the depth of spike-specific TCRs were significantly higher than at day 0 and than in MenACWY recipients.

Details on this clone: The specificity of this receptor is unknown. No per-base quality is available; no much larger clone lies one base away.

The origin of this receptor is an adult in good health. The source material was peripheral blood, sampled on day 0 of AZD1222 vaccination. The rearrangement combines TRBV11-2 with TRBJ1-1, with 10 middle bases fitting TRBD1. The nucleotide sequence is TGTGCCAGCAGCCGCCATTCGACAGGGGGCTACACTGAAGCTTTCTTT. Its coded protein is CASSRHSTGGYTEAFF. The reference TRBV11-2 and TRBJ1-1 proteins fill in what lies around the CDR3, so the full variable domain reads EAGVAQSPRYKIIEKRQSVAFWCNPISGHATLYWYQQILGQGPKLLIQFQNNGVVDDSQLPKDRFSAERLKGVDSTLKIQPAKLEDSAVYLCASSRHSTGGYTEAFFGQGTRLTVV.